A selection of T cell receptor beta chains follows, all from one sample in a study of cytotoxic CD8 clonotypes in ibrutinib-treated CLL. TCRdb's copy holds only in-frame clones and misses some; the assay was immunoSEQ multiplex PCR. The sample lists nearly 300,000 clones, approximately 76% occurring once. The material was PBMCs, obtained at disease progression, from a patient treated with ibrutinib. The receptor source for this set is a human donor with chronic lymphocytic leukemia. The CDR3 runs from the conserved cysteine through the conserved F or W. Fields, in order: J gene, clone size, V gene, D gene, CDR3 protein, CDR3 DNA. The D gene is left open where the match is weak. Clone size, where shown, is once, few, many, or a class for clones that have expanded.

J gene: TRBJ2-7; clone size: once; V gene: TRBV18; D gene: TRBD1; CDR3 protein: CASSPRRDSSNEQYF; CDR3 DNA: TGTGCCAGCTCACCGCGCCGGGACAGCTCGAACGAGCAGTACTTC
J gene: TRBJ2-7; clone size: .; V gene: TRBV11-2; D gene: .; CDR3 protein: CASSLVPAGVWEQYF; CDR3 DNA: TGTGCCAGCAGCTTAGTACCGGCAGGGGTCTGGGAGCAGTACTTC
J gene: TRBJ2-7; clone size: few; V gene: TRBV10-3; D gene: TRBD1; CDR3 protein: CAISPEQGAYEQYF; CDR3 DNA: TGTGCCATCTCCCCCGAACAGGGGGCCTACGAGCAGTACTTC
J gene: TRBJ1-6; clone size: .; V gene: TRBV15; D gene: .; CDR3 protein: CATGGEGSSSPLHF; CDR3 DNA: TGTGCCACCGGTGGGGAGGGCTCAAGTTCACCCCTCCACTTT
J gene: TRBJ1-5; clone size: .; V gene: TRBV6-1; D gene: .; CDR3 protein: CASSGIRGSNQPQHF; CDR3 DNA: TGTGCCAGCAGTGGTATCAGGGGTAGCAATCAGCCCCAGCATTTT
J gene: TRBJ1-4; clone size: .; V gene: TRBV7-9; D gene: TRBD1; CDR3 protein: CASSLGPGTVAGNEKLFF; CDR3 DNA: TGTGCCAGCAGTCTAGGCCCGGGGACAGTGGCGGGGAATGAAAAACTGTTTTTT
J gene: TRBJ1-1; clone size: .; V gene: TRBV10-1; D gene: .; CDR3 protein: CASSPGLNTEAFF; CDR3 DNA: TGCGCCAGCAGTCCAGGGCTGAACACTGAAGCTTTCTTT
J gene: TRBJ2-7; clone size: .; V gene: TRBV6-5; D gene: .; CDR3 protein: CASRSPGQSSYEQYF; CDR3 DNA: TGTGCCAGCAGGTCACCGGGACAATCCTCCTACGAGCAGTACTTC
J gene: TRBJ2-4; clone size: .; V gene: TRBV29-1; D gene: TRBD1; CDR3 protein: CSVGQGLGAKNIQYF; CDR3 DNA: TGCAGCGTGGGACAGGGTTTGGGAGCCAAAAACATTCAGTACTTC
J gene: TRBJ1-1; clone size: .; V gene: TRBV5-1; D gene: TRBD1; CDR3 protein: CASSLALPERQGFFGSNTEAFF; CDR3 DNA: TGCGCCAGCAGCTTGGCCTTACCCGAGAGACAGGGGTTTTTTGGATCCAACACTGAAGCTTTCTTT
J gene: TRBJ2-7; clone size: .; V gene: TRBV9; D gene: .; CDR3 protein: CASSPSGSAYEQYF; CDR3 DNA: TGTGCCAGCAGCCCGTCCGGCTCTGCCTACGAGCAGTACTTC
J gene: TRBJ1-5; clone size: few; V gene: TRBV27; D gene: TRBD1; CDR3 protein: CASSPDRNQPQHF; CDR3 DNA: TGTGCCAGCAGTCCGGACAGGAATCAGCCCCAGCATTTT
J gene: TRBJ2-6; clone size: .; V gene: TRBV9; D gene: .; CDR3 protein: CASSVVRGGANVLTF; CDR3 DNA: TGTGCCAGCAGCGTAGTTAGAGGGGGGGCCAACGTCCTGACTTTC
J gene: TRBJ1-2; clone size: .; V gene: TRBV18; D gene: .; CDR3 protein: CASSPSQGYTF; CDR3 DNA: TGTGCCAGCTCCCCTTCTCAGGGCTACACCTTC
J gene: TRBJ2-2; clone size: once; V gene: TRBV6-1; D gene: .; CDR3 protein: CASYQFTGELFF; CDR3 DNA: TGTGCCAGCTACCAATTCACCGGGGAGCTGTTTTTT
J gene: TRBJ2-7; clone size: .; V gene: TRBV5-1; D gene: TRBD1; CDR3 protein: CASSRPGQGFPSSYEQYF; CDR3 DNA: TGCGCCAGCAGTCGACCGGGACAGGGTTTTCCGAGCTCCTACGAGCAGTACTTC
J gene: TRBJ2-7; clone size: few; V gene: TRBV10-3; D gene: .; CDR3 protein: CAITESVPDREQYF; CDR3 DNA: TGTGCCATCACAGAGTCGGTCCCCGATCGAGAGCAGTACTTC
J gene: TRBJ1-1; clone size: .; V gene: TRBV4-1; D gene: .; CDR3 protein: CASSQGQVGVTEAFF; CDR3 DNA: TGCGCCAGCAGCCAAGGACAGGTTGGGGTCACTGAAGCTTTCTTT
J gene: TRBJ1-4; clone size: .; V gene: TRBV5-4; D gene: .; CDR3 protein: CASSLAWGEKLFF; CDR3 DNA: TGTGCCAGCAGCTTGGCGTGGGGCGAAAAACTGTTTTTT
J gene: TRBJ1-1; clone size: .; V gene: TRBV5-6; D gene: TRBD1; CDR3 protein: CASSGGQVTEAFF; CDR3 DNA: TGTGCCAGCAGCGGGGGACAGGTCACTGAAGCTTTCTTT
J gene: TRBJ2-5; clone size: .; V gene: TRBV2; D gene: .; CDR3 protein: CASSEPGGETQYF; CDR3 DNA: TGTGCCAGCAGTGAACCAGGAGGGGAGACCCAGTACTTC
J gene: TRBJ2-7; clone size: .; V gene: TRBV2; D gene: .; CDR3 protein: CASRQNAYEQYF; CDR3 DNA: TGTGCCAGCAGACAAAACGCCTACGAGCAGTACTTC
J gene: TRBJ2-4; clone size: few; V gene: TRBV7-8; D gene: TRBD1; CDR3 protein: CASSLNYRGDAKNIQYF; CDR3 DNA: TGTGCCAGCAGTCTTAATTACAGGGGCGATGCCAAAAACATTCAGTACTTC
J gene: TRBJ2-2; clone size: few; V gene: TRBV2; D gene: TRBD2; CDR3 protein: CASSLAGNTGELFF; CDR3 DNA: TGTGCCAGCAGTCTAGCGGGAAACACCGGGGAGCTGTTTTTT
J gene: TRBJ2-5; clone size: .; V gene: TRBV7-8; D gene: .; CDR3 protein: CASSPRFLQTKETQYF; CDR3 DNA: TGTGCCAGCAGCCCCCGGTTTCTACAGACCAAAGAGACCCAGTACTTC
J gene: TRBJ2-1; clone size: .; V gene: TRBV27; D gene: .; CDR3 protein: CASSGGYNEQFF; CDR3 DNA: TGTGCCAGCAGTGGGGGATACAATGAGCAGTTCTTC
J gene: TRBJ1-5; clone size: .; V gene: TRBV4-1; D gene: TRBD1; CDR3 protein: CASSQPRQGPSNQPQHF; CDR3 DNA: TGCGCCAGCAGCCAGCCCCGACAGGGTCCAAGCAATCAGCCCCAGCATTTT
J gene: TRBJ2-7; clone size: .; V gene: TRBV9; D gene: TRBD1; CDR3 protein: CASSDRQGMRTEQYF; CDR3 DNA: TGTGCCAGCAGCGACCGACAGGGTATGAGGACCGAGCAGTACTTC
J gene: TRBJ2-7; clone size: .; V gene: TRBV2; D gene: TRBD2; CDR3 protein: CASREPGLAGRAYEQYF; CDR3 DNA: TGTGCCAGCAGAGAACCGGGACTAGCGGGGCGGGCCTACGAGCAGTACTTC
J gene: TRBJ2-7; clone size: .; V gene: TRBV5-1; D gene: .; CDR3 protein: CASSGTGGTYSYEQYF; CDR3 DNA: TGCGCCAGCAGCGGGACTGGGGGAACATACTCCTACGAGCAGTACTTC
J gene: TRBJ2-1; clone size: .; V gene: TRBV15; D gene: TRBD2; CDR3 protein: CATSRDRASGDNEQFF; CDR3 DNA: TGTGCCACCAGCAGAGATCGGGCTAGCGGGGACAATGAGCAGTTCTTC
J gene: TRBJ1-2; clone size: .; V gene: TRBV9; D gene: TRBD1; CDR3 protein: CASSLDRRRNGYTF; CDR3 DNA: TGTGCCAGCAGTCTGGACAGGCGACGCAATGGCTACACCTTC
J gene: TRBJ2-5; clone size: .; V gene: TRBV5-1; D gene: .; CDR3 protein: CASWGLDSPETQYF; CDR3 DNA: TGCGCCAGCTGGGGTTTGGACAGTCCGGAGACCCAGTACTTC
J gene: TRBJ1-2; clone size: .; V gene: TRBV5-1; D gene: .; CDR3 protein: CASSLVWEDYGYTF; CDR3 DNA: TGCGCCAGCAGCTTGGTGTGGGAGGACTATGGCTACACCTTC
J gene: TRBJ2-2; clone size: .; V gene: TRBV9; D gene: .; CDR3 protein: CASSVDPGAPGELFF; CDR3 DNA: TGTGCCAGCAGCGTAGACCCGGGGGCGCCGGGGGAGCTGTTTTTT
J gene: TRBJ2-7; clone size: .; V gene: TRBV1; D gene: .; CDR3 protein: CTSSQGQGTSYEQYF; CDR3 DNA: TGCACCAGCAGCCAGGGACAGGGGACGAGCTACGAGCAGTACTTC
J gene: TRBJ2-2; clone size: .; V gene: TRBV6-4; D gene: .; CDR3 protein: CASSEAGVGGELFF; CDR3 DNA: TGTGCCAGCAGTGAAGCCGGGGTGGGCGGGGAGCTGTTTTTT
J gene: TRBJ1-5; clone size: once; V gene: TRBV19; D gene: TRBD1; CDR3 protein: CASKNDRARGNQPQHF; CDR3 DNA: TGTGCCAGTAAGAACGACAGGGCTCGGGGCAATCAGCCCCAGCATTTT
J gene: TRBJ2-2; clone size: .; V gene: TRBV5-1; D gene: .; CDR3 protein: CASSLDWGTGELFF; CDR3 DNA: TGCGCCAGCAGCTTGGATTGGGGGACCGGGGAGCTGTTTTTT
J gene: TRBJ2-7; clone size: .; V gene: TRBV28; D gene: TRBD1; CDR3 protein: CASSLSRQGYEQYF; CDR3 DNA: TGTGCCAGCAGTTTATCTCGACAGGGCTACGAGCAGTACTTC